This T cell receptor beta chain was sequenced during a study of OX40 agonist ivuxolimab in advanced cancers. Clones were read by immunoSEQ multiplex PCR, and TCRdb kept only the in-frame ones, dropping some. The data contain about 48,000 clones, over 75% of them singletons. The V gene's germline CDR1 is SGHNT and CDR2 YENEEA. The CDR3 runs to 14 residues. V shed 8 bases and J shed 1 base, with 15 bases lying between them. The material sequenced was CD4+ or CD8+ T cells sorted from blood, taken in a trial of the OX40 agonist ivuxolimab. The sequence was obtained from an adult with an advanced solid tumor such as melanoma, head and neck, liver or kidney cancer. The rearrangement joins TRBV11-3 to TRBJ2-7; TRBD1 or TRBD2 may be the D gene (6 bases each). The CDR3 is CASGLGGNSYEQYF. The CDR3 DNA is TGTGCCAGCGGGTTAGGGGGGAATTCCTACGAGCAGTACTTC.